Sequencing of this T cell receptor (beta chain) was carried out in a study of T cells after yellow fever vaccination. Notes on the study in general: The booster saw the reappearance of most primary-vaccination clones (around 96% CD4, 70% to 90% CD8).

This CDR3 contains 15 residues. The germline V gene has CDR1 SGHRS and CDR2 YFSETQ. V shed 4 bases and J shed 0 bases, with 13 bases lying between them. TCRdb called the 5' RACE reads again in MiXCR, with one record for every CDR3 protein. Seen here are some 300,000 distinct CDR3 sequences, approximately 10% observed once, and the top ten hold about 3%. This clonotype was detected only a few times. Its antigen is currently unknown. Specimen: CD4+ T cells sorted from PBMCs, collected 5 days after the yellow fever booster vaccination. The origin of this receptor is a man between 18 and 29 years old who received the YFV17D yellow fever vaccine. J is TRBJ2-5 and V is TRBV5-1; D might be TRBD1 (6 bases). The CDR3 sequence: CASSLGATYQETQYF. The CDR3, as DNA: TGCGCCAGCAGCCTGGGGGCTACCTACCAAGAGACCCAGTACTTC.